These 6 T cell receptor beta chains were all obtained from the same sample, sequenced in a study of vaccination and CD4 T cells after COVID-19. Cultured CD4+ T cell DNA was sequenced using the Oncomine TCR Beta short-read assay. TCRdb independently ran MiXCR on the PCR reads; one entry per CDR3 protein. The sample consists of 15,000 to 20,000 distinct CDR3 sequences, 40% to 50% of them appearing once. These receptors lack a known antigen. Treatment given: approximately 9-day PBMC culture with coronavirus spike peptide pools or control peptides (ViraFEST assay). The sample in question was CD4+ T cells from blood, cultured in vitro, obtained after SARS-CoV-2 vaccination. These receptors came from a human donor who had recovered from COVID-19.

This chain joins TRBV19 and TRBJ1-2, with 11 positions matching TRBD1. Germline values: CDR1 LNHDA, CDR2 SQIVND (reference sequence). J gave up 3 bases and V 3 bases, and 3 bases lay outside the gene matches. The CDR3 has 15 residues. The CDR3: CASSMDRGHDYGYTF. The CDR3 nucleotides read TGTGCCAGTAGTATGGACAGGGGGCATGACTATGGCTACACCTTC.

The gene calls are TRBV6-2 or TRBV6-3 and TRBJ1-2, with 7 bases lining up with TRBD1. Unmatched junction bases numbered 7, after V lost 5 bases and J lost 7 bases. This CDR3 is 13 amino acids long. The V gene's germline CDR1 is MNHEY and CDR2 SVGEGT. DNA for the CDR3: TGTGCCAGCAGTGAACCGGGACAGATTGGCTACACCTTC. Amino acids: CASSEPGQIGYTF.

This chain joins TRBV28 and TRBJ1-5; D might be TRBD1 (6 bases). CDR3 length: 15 amino acids. The V end lost 3 bases, the J end lost 9 bases, and 18 bases lay between the germline ends. Germline CDR1 reads MDHEN; CDR2 reads SYDVKM. Here the CDR3 DNA reads TGTGCCAGCAGTTTTATTATCGGGGGGCAGGGGCCCCAGCATTTT. This translates into CASSFIIGGQGPQHF.

This clonotype appeared a few times. The V call is TRBV27, the J call TRBJ1-1; the D is unclear. The CDR3 extends over 14 amino acids. Germline V gene lookup returns CDR1 MNHEY and CDR2 SMNVEV (reference sequence). Trimming stripped 6 bases from V and 2 bases from J, with 13 bases between. CDR3 DNA sequence: TGTGCCAGCAGCCGATACTACAAAAACACTGAAGCTTTCTTT. This translates into CASSRYYKNTEAFF.

The chain uses TRBV20-1 and TRBJ1-1, with D possibly TRBD1 on 5 matching bases. This CDR3 spans 15 amino acids. V shed 6 bases and J shed 4 bases, with 21 bases lying between them. Germline CDR1 is DFQATT and CDR2 is SNEGSKA (reference sequence). The CDR3 DNA sequence: TGCAGTGCACTCGGGCAGGACACCGCGGGCACTGAAGCTTTCTTT. Translated: CSALGQDTAGTEAFF.

This rearrangement joins TRBV19 to TRBJ2-7; the D gene is possibly TRBD2 (6 bases). The CDR3 runs 15 residues. Germline V lookup: CDR1 LNHDA, CDR2 SQIVND (reference sequence). Trimming removed 1 base at V and 3 bases at J, with 13 bases between. DNA for the CDR3: TGTGCCAGTAGTATAGCGGGAAGGAGGGGCTACGAGCAGTACTTC. Translation gives CASSIAGRRGYEQYF.